This entry lists 9 T cell receptor beta chains sequenced from one sample in a study of shared clonotypes between healthy human individuals. Measured with immunoSEQ multiplex PCR; TCRdb has only the in-frame clones, and not every one. The table records roughly 2,500,000 clones, approximately 94% of them present only once. The specimen was naive CD4+ T cells from PBMCs. Indicated subset: CD45RA+ positively selected. Every receptor here comes from a man younger than 35 in good health. Some clones in this sample may be carry-over from other donors' samples.

The rearrangement uses TRBV27 and TRBJ2-3; a weak D match, TRBD1 (6 bases). Germline CDR1 MNHEY, CDR2 SMNVEV (reference sequence). There are 15 residues in the CDR3. Trimming removed 4 bases at V and 1 base at J, with 12 bases between. CDR3 protein: CASSSATGRTDTQYF. The CDR3 nucleotides read TGTGCCAGCAGTTCGGCGACAGGACGCACAGATACGCAGTATTTT.

The J gene is TRBJ2-3, the V gene TRBV5-1; 8 bases match TRBD1. The CDR3 runs to 17 residues. CDR1 and CDR2 (germline): SGHRS, YFSETQ. J gave up 4 bases and V 0 bases, and 10 bases lay outside the gene matches. The CDR3 reads CASSLAKNRGISDTQYF. CDR3 DNA sequence: TGCGCCAGCAGCTTGGCAAAGAACAGGGGGATATCAGATACGCAGTATTTT.

This chain uses TRBV4-2 with TRBJ1-5, with D hard to call. The germline V gene has CDR1 LGHNA and CDR2 YNFKEQ. The V and J ends lost 0 bases and 6 bases respectively, with 6 bases between them. The CDR3 is 13 amino acids. CDR3 protein: CASSQDGAQPQHF. For the CDR3, the DNA is TGTGCCAGCAGCCAAGACGGAGCTCAGCCCCAGCATTTT.

The V call is TRBV7-2, the J call TRBJ1-5; D is uncertain. The CDR3 totals 14 residues. Trimming shortened V by 3 bases and J by 4 bases, and 10 bases separated the two germline ends. CDR1 and CDR2 from the germline V gene are SGHTA and FQGNSA. The CDR3 coding sequence is TGTGCCAGCAGCTTTCTCGGGAGGAATCAGCCCCAGCATTTT. This gives the protein CASSFLGRNQPQHF.

J is TRBJ2-7 and V is TRBV20-1; D remains ambiguous. Germline CDR1 and CDR2: DFQATT and SNEGSKA (reference sequence). Trimming removed 2 bases from V and 6 bases from J, with 8 bases in between. There are 11 residues in the CDR3. CDR3 sequence: CSARWWGEQYF. CDR3 DNA: TGCAGTGCTAGATGGTGGGGCGAGCAGTACTTC.

CDR3 protein: CASSVGGEAQPQHF. For the CDR3, the DNA is TGTGCCAGCAGCGTAGGAGGGGAGGCGCAGCCCCAGCATTTT. V is TRBV9 and J is TRBJ1-5; possible D gene TRBD1, 5 bases. The germline V and J ends were trimmed by 0 bases and 7 bases, with 11 bases remaining between them. The CDR3 extends over 14 amino acids. CDR1 is SGDLS and CDR2 is YYNGEE in the germline V gene.

Turning to this clone: One end of the junction is discordant with germline, which a read error may explain. The identical CDR3 is also encoded by other nucleotide sequences in the sample. This rearrangement joins TRBV7-3 to TRBJ2-3, with D tentatively TRBD2 (6 bases). CDR3 size: 15 residues. The V gene's germline CDR1 is SGHTA and CDR2 FQGTGA. This CDR3 is CASSLIADSTDTQYF. The CDR3 DNA follows: TGTGCCAGCAGTTTAATAGCGGATAGCACAGATACGCAGTATTTT.

This clone is a singleton in its sample. CDR3 sequence (DNA): TGTGCCAGCAGCCATATTTACGAGCAGTACTTC. This translates into CASSHIYEQYF. This rearrangement joins TRBV7-2 to TRBJ2-7; D unresolved. CDR1 is SGHTA and CDR2 is FQGNSA in the germline V gene. The germline V and J ends were trimmed by 5 bases and 4 bases, with 6 bases remaining between them. The CDR3 sequence is 11 residues long.

CDR3 sequence: CAWNRGDTGELFF. CDR3 bases: TGTGCCTGGAATCGGGGGGACACCGGGGAGCTGTTTTTT. This chain connects TRBV30 to TRBJ2-2; TRBD2 aligns across 7 bases. This CDR3 region has 13 residues. The ends lost 4 bases at V and 3 bases at J; junction bases unmatched: 2. CDR1 is GTSNPN and CDR2 is SVGIG in the germline V gene (reference sequence).